Listed here are 32 T cell receptor beta chains from one sample, sequenced in a study of T cell repertoires in cytomegalovirus infection. No antigen has been identified for these receptors. MiXCR was run by TCRdb on the reads, yielding one entry per CDR3 protein. The table lists 700,000 to 950,000 distinct CDR3 sequences, 32% of them singletons, with about an eighth in the top ten. The sequenced sample was cultured CD8+ T cells from PBMCs, obtained from culture after CMV antigen stimulation. Receptor source: a human donor in good health (CMV status not recorded). Some clones in this sample may be carry-over from other donors' samples.

This clonotype has only a few counts. The V and J genes are TRBV4-3 and TRBJ2-4, with 7 bases matching TRBD1. V lost 4 bases and J lost 0; bases outside the gene matches: 9. The CDR3 totals 17 residues. Germline V gene data show CDR1 as LGHNA and CDR2 as YSLEER. CDR3 residues: CASSPGQISLAKNIQYF. The CDR3 bases are TGCGCCAGCAGCCCGGGACAGATCTCTCTAGCCAAAAACATTCAGTACTTC.

V usage is TRBV6-1 and J usage is TRBJ2-1, with 9 bases lining up with TRBD2. CDR1 and CDR2 from the germline V gene are MNHNS and SASEGT. This CDR3 comprises 20 residues. V lost 5 bases, J lost 0 bases, and 17 bases stayed unmatched. The chain's CDR3 is CASSFVPPSSGDFSYNEQFF. CDR3 sequence (DNA): TGTGCCAGCAGTTTTGTACCCCCTTCTAGCGGGGACTTCTCCTACAATGAGCAGTTCTTC.

The chain couples TRBV11-2 to TRBJ2-7, with 13 bases identical to TRBD2. The V gene's germline CDR1 is SGHAT and CDR2 FQNNGV. V lost 0 bases, J lost 2 bases, and 4 bases stayed unmatched. This CDR3 is built from 17 residues. The chain's CDR3 is CASSLDLGLAGAYEQYF. The CDR3 nucleotides read TGTGCCAGCAGCTTAGATTTAGGACTAGCGGGGGCCTACGAGCAGTACTTC.

The rearrangement joins TRBV3-1 to TRBJ1-1; no definite D call. Trimming stripped 0 bases from V and 7 bases from J, with 15 bases between. This CDR3 is 15 amino acids long. In germline, CDR1 is LGHDT, CDR2 YNNKEL (reference sequence). CDR3 amino acids: CASSQEPPPGDEAFF. The CDR3 DNA is TGTGCCAGCAGCCAAGAGCCGCCCCCCGGGGATGAAGCTTTCTTT.

As to this clonotype: A read error may produce the germline difference seen at one junction end. The rearrangement links TRBV4-1 to TRBJ2-5; 11 nucleotides line up with TRBD2. The CDR3 spans 16 residues. Germline CDR1 and CDR2: MGHRA and YSYEKL. The CDR3 region is CASSHLAGGYQETQYF. DNA of the CDR3: TGCGCCAGTAGCCACCTAGCGGGGGGTTACCAAGAGACCCAGTACTTC.

The chain links TRBV7-9 to TRBJ1-5; D is unclear. The CDR3 is 17 amino acids. Deletions cut 1 base from V and 1 base from J, with 14 bases between. In germline, CDR1 is SEHNR, CDR2 FQNEAQ (reference sequence). Written as DNA, the CDR3 is TGTGCCAGCAGCTTAGTGCTGCGGCACCAAAGCAATCAGCCCCAGCATTTT. The encoded protein is CASSLVLRHQSNQPQHF.

This clonotype was seen repeatedly, ten times or more. CDR3 amino acids: CASSQVLVTEAFF. The CDR3, as DNA: TGCGCCAGCAGCCAAGTCCTGGTCACTGAAGCTTTCTTT. The rearrangement joins TRBV4-1 to TRBJ1-1; no clear D. Looked up from germline, CDR1 is MGHRA and CDR2 is YSYEKL. The CDR3 runs 13 residues. V dropped 1 base and J dropped 4 bases, with 7 bases sitting between them.

The genes are TRBV2 and TRBJ1-1, with D tentatively TRBD1 (6 bases). In germline, CDR1 is SNHLY, CDR2 FYNNEI. The CDR3 is 16 residues long. V lost 0 bases and J lost 4, with 15 bases in between. The CDR3 region is CASSEASTGPGTEAFF. The CDR3 bases are TGTGCCAGCAGTGAAGCGTCAACAGGGCCGGGCACTGAAGCTTTCTTT.

V gene TRBV27 combines with J gene TRBJ1-2; D may be TRBD1 (5 bases). Between the trimmed V and J ends, which lost 3 bases and 7 bases, there was a span of 12 bases. The CDR3 totals 13 residues. Germline lookup yields CDR1 MNHEY and CDR2 SMNVEV (reference sequence). The DNA for the CDR3 is TGTGCCAGCAGTTTTGCCAGGGCTCGTGGCTACACCTTC. Protein: CASSFARARGYTF.

There are a few counts of this clonotype. The rearrangement links TRBV20-1 to TRBJ1-2; TRBD1 might be the D (6 bases). Trimming removed 5 bases from V and 0 bases from J, with 16 bases in between. The CDR3 is made up of 15 amino acids. Germline V lookup: CDR1 DFQATT, CDR2 SNEGSKA (reference sequence). Here the CDR3 DNA reads TGCAGTGCTTCAATAATCGGGGGGCCTAACTATGGCTACACCTTC. Amino acid sequence: CSASIIGGPNYGYTF.

Notes on this clonotype: One end of the junction does not line up with germline, which may come from a read error. This chain connects TRBV27 to TRBJ2-1; D possibly corresponds to TRBD2 (6 bases). The CDR3 consists of 16 residues. Germline assignment: CDR1 MNHEY and CDR2 SMNVEV (reference sequence). CDR3 in DNA: TGTGCTAGCAGTTTATCCCCCGGGGGAATCTACAATGAGCAGTTCTTC. Translation gives CASSLSPGGIYNEQFF.

This clonotype was recorded at least ten times. At one boundary the junction diverges from the germline segment, which might be a read error. The chain links TRBV4-1 to TRBJ2-1, with TRBD1 matching over 9 bases. The CDR3 length is 14 residues. Germline lookup yields CDR1 MGHRA and CDR2 YSYEKL. The CDR3 reads CASSQGQGYNEQFF. The CDR3 nucleotides are TGTGCCAGCAGCCAGGGACAGGGCTACAATGAGCAGTTCTTC.

This chain connects TRBV7-9 to TRBJ2-4; perhaps TRBD2 as D (6 bases). This CDR3 has 17 amino acids. Germline lookup yields CDR1 SEHNR and CDR2 FQNEAQ (reference sequence). Trimming stripped 5 bases from V and 0 bases from J, with 17 bases between. The CDR3: CASSPPSSVLAKNIQYF. In nucleotides, the CDR3 is TGTGCCAGCAGCCCACCATCTAGCGTGCTAGCCAAAAACATTCAGTACTTC.

V gene TRBV28 combines with J gene TRBJ1-6; D is ambiguous. Germline CDR1 reads MDHEN; CDR2 reads SYDVKM. The V end lost 1 base, the J end lost 0 bases, and 7 bases lay between the germline ends. There are 16 residues in the CDR3. The CDR3 DNA follows: TGTGCCAGCAGTTTATATACCGACTCCTATAATTCACCCCTCCACTTT. This sequence encodes CASSLYTDSYNSPLHF.

The chain uses TRBV20-1 and TRBJ1-1; 7 bases are shared with TRBD1. From germline, CDR1 is DFQATT and CDR2 SNEGSKA (reference sequence). V shed 5 bases and J 0 bases; nucleotides not matched to a gene: 12. The CDR3 loop spans 16 amino acids. For the CDR3, the DNA is TGCAGTGCTGCCACCCCCGACAGGGCCCTGAACACTGAAGCTTTCTTT. Protein sequence: CSAATPDRALNTEAFF.

This sequence joins TRBV5-5 and TRBJ1-1; possibly TRBD1 for D (5 bases). This CDR3 has 17 amino acids. Germline V gene data show CDR1 as SGHKS and CDR2 as YYEKEE (reference sequence). Deletions cut 4 bases from V and 1 base from J, with 20 bases between. The CDR3 loop reads CASSLDPQGTPNTEAFF. DNA of the CDR3: TGTGCCAGCAGCCTGGACCCCCAGGGCACTCCGAACACTGAAGCTTTCTTT.

This chain uses TRBV6-1 with TRBJ1-2; TRBD1 is a possible D gene (5 bases). CDR3 length: 15 residues. Germline V CDR1 and CDR2: MNHNS, SASEGT. The V end was cut by 6 bases, the J end by 4 bases, with 18 bases between. In DNA form, the CDR3 reads TGTGCCAGCAGGGGACCTGGGTCTCATTTCTATGGCTACACCTTC. Its translation is CASRGPGSHFYGYTF.

This clonotype was detected ten times or more. CDR3 protein: CASSPGSPRAEAFF. In DNA form, the CDR3 reads TGTGCCAGCAGCCCCGGGAGCCCGCGGGCTGAAGCTTTCTTT. The genes are TRBV7-6 and TRBJ1-1; D not resolved. Germline loops: CDR1 SGHVS, CDR2 FNYEAQ. This CDR3 has 14 amino acids. V lost 5 bases to trimming and J lost 6 bases, with 16 bases between them.

This clonotype turned up a few times. This chain joins TRBV27 and TRBJ2-1; tentative D call: TRBD2 (6 bases). CDR3 length: 14 amino acids. Trimming pared 2 bases from V and 7 bases from J, leaving 12 bases between. CDR1 is MNHEY, CDR2 SMNVEV, per germline (reference sequence). The CDR3 loop is CASSLGGLLNEQFF. In nucleotides, the CDR3 is TGTGCCAGCAGTTTAGGGGGGTTGTTGAATGAGCAGTTCTTC.

This clonotype has only a few counts. This chain links TRBV6-1 with TRBJ2-7, with D possibly matching TRBD1 (6 bases). The CDR3 sequence is 13 residues long. Germline assignment: CDR1 MNHNS and CDR2 SASEGT. The V end lost 5 bases, the J end lost 2 bases, and 10 bases lay between the germline ends. CDR3 in DNA: TGTGCCAGCAGTACGGGACACCCCTACGAGCAGTACGTC. Translation: CASSTGHPYEQYV.

Of note for this clonotype: The junction departs from the called germline gene at one end, perhaps through a read error. The chain has TRBV11-2 and TRBJ2-7; D perhaps matches TRBD1 (6 bases). This CDR3 contains 17 residues. CDR1 SGHAT and CDR2 FQNNGV come from the germline V gene. Here the CDR3 reads CANSLFPDMTGSYEQYF. As DNA, the CDR3 is TGTGCCAACAGCTTATTCCCAGACATGACAGGTTCCTACGAGCAGTACTTC.

V is TRBV10-2 and J is TRBJ2-1; D is uncertain. CDR1 and CDR2 (germline): WSHSY, SAAADI. The ends were cut back, 3 bases at V and 8 bases at J, with 17 bases in the middle. The CDR3 consists of 15 residues. CDR3 nucleotide sequence: TGCGCCAGCAGTGAAGGCGTCACCCTACACGATGAGCAGTTCTTC. The encoded protein is CASSEGVTLHDEQFF.

Concerning this clonotype: Since no conserved phenylalanine or tryptophan closes the CDR3, a read error is the likely cause. This chain links TRBV7-1 with TRBJ2-5; D call uncertain. TRBV7-1 is identified as an open reading frame with a role that is uncertain. Trimming removed 5 bases from V and 5 bases from J, with 9 bases in between. This CDR3 has 12 residues. The CDR3 spells CASSPIGETQYL. Written as DNA, the CDR3 is TGTGCCAGCAGCCCCATTGGGGAGACCCAGTACCTC.

The genes are TRBV29-1 and TRBJ1-1, with D unclear. Germline V gene data show CDR1 as SQVTM and CDR2 as ANQGSEA. Trimming took 1 base from V and 5 from J, leaving 11 bases between them. This CDR3 has 13 amino acids. CDR3 in DNA: TGCAGCGTTGAAGGACGCCCCGGGACTGAAGCTTTCTTT. It codes for CSVEGRPGTEAFF.

J is TRBJ1-3 and V is TRBV11-2; 7 bases map to TRBD1. The CDR3 is 18 amino acids. Germline loops: CDR1 SGHAT, CDR2 FQNNGV. V trimming: 7 bases; J trimming: 4 bases; junction bases outside the gene matches: 19. The CDR3 sequence: CASNFYGPAGGAGNTIYF. As DNA, the CDR3 is TGTGCCAGCAACTTCTACGGCCCGGCAGGGGGGGCGGGAAACACCATATATTTT.

This clonotype was observed a single time. The V call is TRBV5-5, the J call TRBJ1-1, with 9 bases fitting TRBD1. J lost 1 base, V lost 4 bases, and 11 bases had no gene match. Germline V gene data show CDR1 as SGHKS and CDR2 as YYEKEE (reference sequence). The CDR3 is made up of 17 amino acids. The CDR3 region has the DNA TGTGCCAGCAGCCCGGGGGCGGACAGGGGACCGAACACTGAAGCTTTCTTT. Residues: CASSPGADRGPNTEAFF. Based on the CDR3 plus reference TRBV5-5 and TRBJ1-1, the full variable domain is DAGVTQSPTHLIKTRGQQVTLRCSPISGHKSVSWYQQVLGQGPQFIFQYYEKEERGRGNFPDRFSARQFPNYSSELNVNALLLGDSALYLCASSPGADRGPNTEAFFGQGTRLTVV.

Ten or more counts support this clonotype. CDR3 sequence: CASSSNPFRETEAFF. CDR3 nucleotide sequence: TGTGCCAGCAGTTCCAACCCCTTTAGGGAAACTGAAGCTTTCTTT. The chain couples TRBV12-3 or TRBV12-4 to TRBJ1-1; unclear D gene. CDR3 size: 15 residues. The V end was cut by 4 bases, the J end by 5 bases, with 17 bases between.

The rearrangement links TRBV7-9 to TRBJ1-4; unclear D gene. There are 12 residues in the CDR3. V was trimmed by 1 base and J by 13 bases, leaving 10 bases between them. Per germline, CDR1 SEHNR and CDR2 FQNEAQ (reference sequence). CDR3 protein: CASSLGTGGLFF. The DNA for the CDR3 is TGTGCCAGCAGCTTAGGGACCGGAGGACTGTTTTTT. Looking up the rest from reference TRBV7-9 and TRBJ1-4 gives the full variable domain: DTGVSQNPRHKITKRGQNVTFRCDPISEHNRLYWYRQTLGQGPEFLTYFQNEAQLEKSRLLSDRFSAERPKGSFSTLEIQRTEQGDSAMYLCASSLGTGGLFFGSGTQLSVL.

This clonotype was counted between two and nine times. The chain couples TRBV7-2 to TRBJ2-2; the match to TRBD1 covers 7 bases. Germline V lookup: CDR1 SGHTA, CDR2 FQGNSA. V gave up 2 bases and J gave up 5 bases; unmatched junction bases: 17. This CDR3 is 19 amino acids long. CDR3 in amino acids: CASSLNTGAFVVQTGELFF. CDR3 nucleotide sequence: TGTGCCAGCAGCTTAAACACAGGGGCCTTTGTAGTCCAAACCGGGGAGCTGTTTTTT.

The CDR3 sequence: CASTEGDGEFF. The CDR3, as DNA: TGTGCCAGCACCGAAGGGGATGGGGAGTTCTTC. The J gene is TRBJ2-1, the V gene TRBV12-3 or TRBV12-4; perhaps TRBD1 as D (5 bases). The CDR3 covers 11 residues. V gave up 7 bases and J gave up 14 bases, with 15 bases separating them.

This clonotype came up a few times. The chain couples TRBV6-2 or TRBV6-3 to TRBJ2-7; D ambiguous. V shed 5 bases and J shed 2 bases, with 10 bases lying between them. Germline V gives CDR1 MNHEY, CDR2 SVGEGT. The CDR3 is 13 residues long. The CDR3 DNA reads TGTGCCAGCAGTGCCGACACTACCTACGAGCAGTACGTC. It encodes CASSADTTYEQYV.

There are a few counts of this clonotype. The V call is TRBV7-9, the J call TRBJ2-7, with D possibly being TRBD1 (5 bases). Trimming stripped 0 bases from V and 5 bases from J, with 17 bases between. The CDR3 runs to 16 residues. Germline V gives CDR1 SEHNR, CDR2 FQNEAQ (reference sequence). In DNA, the CDR3 is TGTGCCAGCAGCTTAGCGATGGGGAAGGGGATCCACGAGCAGTACTTC. Its translation is CASSLAMGKGIHEQYF.